The entry below describes one T cell receptor beta chain. Its binding antigen is unknown. Base-call qualities are not available, and no considerably larger clone is one nucleotide away. This sample was included in a study of shared clonotypes between healthy human individuals (dated by TCRdb to 2018 to 2021). With regard to the full study: A few men and two women, aged 18 to 49 years, made up the cohort. For each donor, three plates each were used for CD4 naive and CD4 memory, two plates were used for CD8 naive, and one plate was used for CD8 memory. To estimate repertoire size and how much clonotype sharing occurs between individuals, the study deeply sequenced the blood TCR repertoires of five healthy adults. To increase sequencing depth and limit assay-specific biases, different laboratories used diverse techniques to prepare libraries and sequence TCR repertoires. Per donor, leukapheresis produced somewhere between about 0.85 and 10 billion PBMCs. Study-level results and caveats: Compared with non-shared clonotypes, clonotypes shared by all four sorted-subset donors had higher generation probabilities. Larger estimated clonotype richness was generally found for naive subsets than for memory subsets. Because the study included a small number of donors, the genetic and exposure-history diversity represented was limited. Sampling was limited to blood, and TCR repertoires in tissue likely differ from TCR repertoires in blood. Approximately 5% of naive CD4, around 4% of naive CD8, about 2.5% of memory CD4, and approximately 0.4% of memory CD8 clonotypes were shared across several donors. Based on pairwise subsampling, the degree of clonotype sharing among donors was expected to be affected by sequencing depth. Even with the large sequencing depth, rarefaction of the sorted-subset datasets indicated that sequencing was incomplete.

CD8 naive samples were CD45RO-negative cells positively selected for CCR7, giving a CD45RA+CCR7+ population that excluded TemRA cells. The donors were healthy, HIV-negative adults who had no recently reported acute infections or vaccinations. Every donor was a Caucasian adult living in Nashville, Tennessee, USA. Blood was collected by leukapheresis, and PBMCs were isolated by Ficoll-Histopaque density gradient centrifugation and then cryopreserved in liquid nitrogen vapor phase. Purity and quantity of every magnetically sorted T cell population were checked by analytical flow cytometry. Each sorted fraction had its genomic DNA isolated and then quantified by UV absorbance on a Nanodrop 2000c. TCR CDR3 regions were amplified from genomic DNA by multiplex PCR using the deep immunoSEQ assay. Genomic DNA extracted from each cell subset was distributed evenly over all wells of several immunoSEQ 96-well plates, and each plate served as one replicate. For sorted subsets, roughly 190 ng of genomic DNA, equivalent to some 33,000 T cell genomes, went into each replicate PCR. The purified libraries were quantified using a Qubit 3.0 fluorometer, sized with a Bioanalyzer 2100, and then quantified again using the KAPA Library Quantification kit. Every immunoSEQ 96-well plate was sequenced on a separate single-read 150-cycle Illumina NextSeq 550 flow cell. Concerning the study's data processing: Because the immunoSEQ output included only junctional sequences and no quality scores, the filtering could not be the same as the filtering used for full-length reads. To assign V/J genes and CDR3, sequences were annotated using PyIR, a Python wrapper for IgBLAST v1.9, with IMGT germline references. Reads were removed for weak V/J assignments (E-value above 1e-6), missing CDR3, stop codons, out-of-frame junctions, or ambiguous translated residues. A V3J clonotype was defined by an identical inferred V gene, J gene, and CDR3 amino acid sequence. To compute the percentage overlap between repertoires, the number of shared unique clonotypes was divided by the size of the smaller repertoire. Richness of each repertoire was evaluated using RTK rarefaction, the Chao1 estimator, and Recon v2.1 estimates of unobserved clonotypes. Generation probabilities for all TCRbeta clonotypes obtained by the gDNA method from a handful of donors were computed using OLGA. The table was pulled from immuneACCESS by TCRdb, which kept in-frame rearrangements only. Such tables lose some clones; where checked, under half of the loss comes from unresolved V genes, and the rest has no known cause. Clone size and the V and J calls come from that table; the DNA yielded D and trimming. The sample data list about 2 million clones, and just under 95% of these were observed just once. 1% to 1.5% of the sample belongs to the ten largest clones.

V is pruned by 0 bases and J by 10 bases, leaving 11 bases of the junction without a gene match. Taken from cysteine to phenylalanine, the CDR3 has 16 residues. Just the 48-base CDR3 DNA is kept, in frame starting at base 1. The germline V gene encodes CDR1 SGDLS and CDR2 YYNGEE. Recombination connected TRBV9 to TRBJ2-1; 9 bases in the middle match TRBD2. The sequence derives from a man between 18 and 35 years old in good health. The material sequenced was naive CD8+ T cells sorted from blood. The cell subset or site label corresponds to: CD45RA+CCR7+. The CDR3 here reads CASSVDSAGGFIEQFF. The nucleotide sequence is given as TGTGCCAGCAGCGTAGATTCAGCGGGAGGATTCATCGAGCAGTTCTTC. The entire variable domain, with the stretches around the CDR3 drawn from the reference TRBV9 and TRBJ2-1 proteins, is DSGVTQTPKHLITATGQRVTLRCSPRSGDLSVYWYQQSLDQGLQFLIQYYNGEERAKGNILERFSAQQFPDLHSELNLSSLELGDSALYFCASSVDSAGGFIEQFFGPGTRLTVL.